Sequencing of this T cell receptor (beta chain) was carried out in a study of vaccination and CD4 T cells after COVID-19. Looking at the study overall: All convalescent patients were nasal swab PCR positive for SARS-CoV-2; 9 or 10 had mild and one severe disease. A median of approximately 100 days (range 35 to 161) separated diagnosis from post-COVID sampling.

Specified treatment: roughly 10-day PBMC culture with coronavirus spike peptide pools or control peptides (ViraFEST assay). The Oncomine TCR Beta short-read assay sequenced DNA from cultured CD4+ T cells. TCRdb analysed the PCR reads with MiXCR anew, one entry per CDR3 protein. The table has around 12,000 distinct CDR3 sequences, about three fifths seen once. Worth noting for this clonotype: What it binds is unknown.

CDR3 length equals 13 residues. Germline CDR1 SGHTA, CDR2 FQGNSA. Deletions cut 1 base from V and 4 bases from J, with 6 bases between. V usage is TRBV7-2 and J usage is TRBJ2-3; D not certain. The TCR originated in a human donor who had recovered from COVID-19. The sequencing input was CD4+ T cells from blood, cultured in vitro. The CDR3 region is CASSLGSSDTQYF. CDR3 coding DNA: TGTGCCAGCAGCTTAGGGAGCTCAGATACGCAGTATTTT.